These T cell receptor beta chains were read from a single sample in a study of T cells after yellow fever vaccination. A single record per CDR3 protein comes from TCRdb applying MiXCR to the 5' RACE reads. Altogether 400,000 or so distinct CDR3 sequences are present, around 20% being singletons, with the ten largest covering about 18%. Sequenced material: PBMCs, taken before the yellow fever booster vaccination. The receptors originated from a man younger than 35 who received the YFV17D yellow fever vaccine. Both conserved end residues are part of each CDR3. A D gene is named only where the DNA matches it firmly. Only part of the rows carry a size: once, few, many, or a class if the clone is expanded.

cdr3_nt: TGTGCCAGCAGCTTAGATCTCCGGGGAGCCTCCTATAATTCACCCCTCCACTTT; cdr3_aa: CASSLDLRGASYNSPLHF; d_call: -; clone_size: few; v_call: TRBV11-2; j_call: TRBJ1-6
cdr3_nt: TGTGCCAGCAGCCTACAGGTCACTGAAGCTTTCTTT; cdr3_aa: CASSLQVTEAFF; d_call: -; clone_size: -; v_call: TRBV7-9; j_call: TRBJ1-1
cdr3_nt: TGTGCCAGCCTGGGGTGGGGGGACGCCGGGGAGCTGTTTTTT; cdr3_aa: CASLGWGDAGELFF; d_call: -; clone_size: -; v_call: TRBV12-3/TRBV12-4; j_call: TRBJ2-2
cdr3_nt: TGCAGCGTTGAAGAGTGGGGAGTGAGCACAGATACGCAGTATTTT; cdr3_aa: CSVEEWGVSTDTQYF; d_call: -; clone_size: -; v_call: TRBV29-1; j_call: TRBJ2-3
cdr3_nt: TGCGCCAGCAGCATGTCTAGCGGGGCGATAAACACCGGGGAGCTGTTTTTT; cdr3_aa: CASSMSSGAINTGELFF; d_call: TRBD2; clone_size: -; v_call: TRBV5-1; j_call: TRBJ2-2
cdr3_nt: TGCGCCAGCAGCTTGACCCCCCAGGGGCAATCACCCCTCCACTTT; cdr3_aa: CASSLTPQGQSPLHF; d_call: -; clone_size: few; v_call: TRBV5-1; j_call: TRBJ1-6
cdr3_nt: TGCAGTGCCCCGGTACTGCGGGGGGTCACAGATACGCAGTATTTT; cdr3_aa: CSAPVLRGVTDTQYF; d_call: TRBD2; clone_size: few; v_call: TRBV20-1; j_call: TRBJ2-3
cdr3_nt: TGTGCCAGCAGCTTAGGGTGGACAGGTATCAATGAGCAGTTCTTC; cdr3_aa: CASSLGWTGINEQFF; d_call: TRBD1; clone_size: many; v_call: TRBV11-2; j_call: TRBJ2-1
cdr3_nt: TGCGCCAGCAGCTTGCGGCCCGCGGGGGAGCAAGAGACCCAGTACTTC; cdr3_aa: CASSLRPAGEQETQYF; d_call: TRBD2; clone_size: few; v_call: TRBV5-1; j_call: TRBJ2-5
cdr3_nt: TGTGCCAGCAGCTTAGTGGTTAGCGGGGGGGCCCCCTACAATGAGCAGTTCTTC; cdr3_aa: CASSLVVSGGAPYNEQFF; d_call: TRBD2; clone_size: -; v_call: TRBV7-9; j_call: TRBJ2-1
cdr3_nt: TGTGCCAGCAGCTTCGGGAATCCGGAAGGGGAAAAACTGTTTTTT; cdr3_aa: CASSFGNPEGEKLFF; d_call: -; clone_size: few; v_call: TRBV7-9; j_call: TRBJ1-4
cdr3_nt: TGCGCCAGCAGCTCCACTGAGACAGGCACAGATACGCAGTATTTT; cdr3_aa: CASSSTETGTDTQYF; d_call: -; clone_size: -; v_call: TRBV5-1; j_call: TRBJ2-3
cdr3_nt: TGTGCCAGCAGCTCGGGACTAGCACAGTATTTT; cdr3_aa: CASSSGLAQYF; d_call: TRBD2; clone_size: few; v_call: TRBV6-2/TRBV6-3; j_call: TRBJ2-3
cdr3_nt: TGCGCCAGCAGCGGACGACCCCCAGATACGCAGTATTTT; cdr3_aa: CASSGRPPDTQYF; d_call: -; clone_size: -; v_call: TRBV5-1; j_call: TRBJ2-3
cdr3_nt: TGTGCCAGCAGCCAAGATCAGGTGGGGACCACAGATACGCAGTATTTT; cdr3_aa: CASSQDQVGTTDTQYF; d_call: -; clone_size: -; v_call: TRBV4-2; j_call: TRBJ2-3
cdr3_nt: TGTGCCAGCAGCTTCACCGGGACCCCGGCGGAGACCCAGTACTTC; cdr3_aa: CASSFTGTPAETQYF; d_call: -; clone_size: -; v_call: TRBV7-3; j_call: TRBJ2-5
cdr3_nt: TGTGCCAGCAGTGACTCCGGGCAGCCGGGGGGAAAACTGTTTTTT; cdr3_aa: CASSDSGQPGGKLFF; d_call: -; clone_size: few; v_call: TRBV6-4; j_call: TRBJ1-4
cdr3_nt: TGTGCCTGGAGTGGTTCAACTAATGAAAAACTGTTTTTT; cdr3_aa: CAWSGSTNEKLFF; d_call: -; clone_size: few; v_call: TRBV30; j_call: TRBJ1-4
cdr3_nt: TGTGCCAGCAGTCCTAGGGCGGACAGGGGCGATCAGCCCCAGCATTTT; cdr3_aa: CASSPRADRGDQPQHF; d_call: TRBD1; clone_size: -; v_call: TRBV27; j_call: TRBJ1-5
cdr3_nt: TGCGCCAGCAGCTTGGGGCTACGGGGCTACACCTTC; cdr3_aa: CASSLGLRGYTF; d_call: -; clone_size: -; v_call: TRBV5-1; j_call: TRBJ1-2
cdr3_nt: TGCGCCACGCGGGACAGCTCTGGGGCCAACGTCCTGACTTTC; cdr3_aa: CATRDSSGANVLTF; d_call: -; clone_size: -; v_call: TRBV5-1; j_call: TRBJ2-6
cdr3_nt: TGTGCCACCAGCGTCGCCGGGACGGTAAGAGGAGAGCAGTTCTTC; cdr3_aa: CATSVAGTVRGEQFF; d_call: -; clone_size: -; v_call: TRBV24-1; j_call: TRBJ2-1
cdr3_nt: TGTGCCAGCAGCTTTTGGGGAACGAACACTGAAGCTTTCTTT; cdr3_aa: CASSFWGTNTEAFF; d_call: -; clone_size: few; v_call: TRBV7-2; j_call: TRBJ1-1
cdr3_nt: TGTGCCAGCAGCGACGACAGGGGCCAAAACATTCAGTACTTC; cdr3_aa: CASSDDRGQNIQYF; d_call: TRBD1; clone_size: few; v_call: TRBV9; j_call: TRBJ2-4
cdr3_nt: TGCGCCAGCAGCAGGGACAGTTCGAGCTCCTATAATTCACCCCTCCACTTT; cdr3_aa: CASSRDSSSSYNSPLHF; d_call: TRBD1; clone_size: -; v_call: TRBV5-1; j_call: TRBJ1-6
cdr3_nt: TGCAGCGTCGGGACAGACTATGGCTACACCTTC; cdr3_aa: CSVGTDYGYTF; d_call: TRBD1; clone_size: few; v_call: TRBV29-1; j_call: TRBJ1-2
cdr3_nt: TGTGCCAGCAGCCCCCAGGGGGACATAGCCTACGAGCAGTACTTC; cdr3_aa: CASSPQGDIAYEQYF; d_call: TRBD1; clone_size: -; v_call: TRBV3-1; j_call: TRBJ2-7
cdr3_nt: TGCGCCAGCAGATCCACCCTACAGGGAACTGAAGCTTTCTTT; cdr3_aa: CASRSTLQGTEAFF; d_call: -; clone_size: many; v_call: TRBV5-1; j_call: TRBJ1-1
cdr3_nt: TGCGCCAGCTCGGAGCGGGGGCCAGGCACAGATACGCAGTATTTT; cdr3_aa: CASSERGPGTDTQYF; d_call: TRBD2; clone_size: -; v_call: TRBV23-1; j_call: TRBJ2-3
cdr3_nt: TGCAGTGCCGACCGGACAGGGGTGCAGGGAGAGACCCAGTACTTC; cdr3_aa: CSADRTGVQGETQYF; d_call: TRBD1; clone_size: -; v_call: TRBV20-1; j_call: TRBJ2-5
cdr3_nt: TGTGCCACCAGCAGAGTAGGGAATGACCAAGAGACCCAGTACTTC; cdr3_aa: CATSRVGNDQETQYF; d_call: -; clone_size: -; v_call: TRBV15; j_call: TRBJ2-5
cdr3_nt: TGCAGTGGAATAGACAGGAAAACCTACCAGCCCCAGCATTTT; cdr3_aa: CSGIDRKTYQPQHF; d_call: -; clone_size: few; v_call: TRBV20-1; j_call: TRBJ1-5
cdr3_nt: TGCGCCAGCAGCGCCCGGGGGTCAAACACTGAAGCTTTCTTT; cdr3_aa: CASSARGSNTEAFF; d_call: -; clone_size: -; v_call: TRBV5-1; j_call: TRBJ1-1
cdr3_nt: TGCGCCAGCAGCCCCCCTAGGCAGGAAATTTCGAATGAGCAGTTCTTC; cdr3_aa: CASSPPRQEISNEQFF; d_call: -; clone_size: few; v_call: TRBV5-1; j_call: TRBJ2-1